The 22 T cell receptor beta chains below all came from one sample that was sequenced in a study of PD-1 blockade in classical Hodgkin lymphoma. Every single patient, without exception, relapsed after autologous stem cell transplantation, and brentuximab vedotin exposure varied. TCRdb's copy holds only in-frame clones and misses some; the assay was immunoSEQ multiplex PCR. This repertoire shows over 85,000 clones, roughly 81% found once; its top ten account for approximately 15%. This sample comprised peripheral blood mononuclear cells (PBMCs), obtained before the second cycle of nivolumab. The receptor set was obtained from a human donor with classical Hodgkin lymphoma.

J is TRBJ2-7 and V is TRBV15, with TRBD1 matching 8 bases. The trim removed 1 base at V and 7 bases at J, leaving 6 bases unmatched. CDR3 size: 14 residues. Germline lookup yields CDR1 LNHNV and CDR2 YYDKDF (reference sequence). This CDR3 is CATSRGQGAGEQYF. CDR3 DNA: TGTGCCACCAGCAGAGGGCAGGGGGCAGGGGAGCAGTACTTC.

The V call is TRBV5-4, the J call TRBJ2-7; no clear D. Germline V gene sequence: CDR1 SGHNT, CDR2 YYREEE (reference sequence). This CDR3 spans 13 amino acids. Trimming took 2 bases from V and 3 from J, leaving 9 bases between them. The CDR3 DNA reads TGTGCCAGCAGCTTAGGGCAGCTCTACGAGCAGTACTTC. Its protein is CASSLGQLYEQYF.

This clone was recorded a few times. The sample contains more than one DNA sequence encoding this CDR3. The chain links TRBV9 to TRBJ1-1; TRBD1 is a possible D gene (5 bases). Germline assignment: CDR1 SGDLS and CDR2 YYNGEE. CDR3 size: 13 residues. Trimming shortened V by 5 bases and J by 0 bases, and 8 bases separated the two germline ends. The CDR3 here is CASSQGLNTEAFF. The CDR3 DNA is TGTGCCAGCAGTCAGGGACTGAACACTGAAGCTTTCTTT.

The CDR3 nucleotides are TGTGCCTGGAGTCCCGGGGGACCGAACTACGAGCAGTACTTC. This gives the protein CAWSPGGPNYEQYF. The J gene is TRBJ2-7, the V gene TRBV30, with TRBD2 as a possible D gene (6 bases). The CDR3 is 14 amino acids. Trimming took off 2 bases at V and 3 bases at J, with 14 bases between the two ends. Germline assignment: CDR1 GTSNPN and CDR2 SVGIG (reference sequence).

This clone has only a few counts. The chain uses TRBV15 and TRBJ1-1; weak D call: TRBD1 (5 bases). This CDR3 comprises 14 residues. Germline lookup yields CDR1 LNHNV and CDR2 YYDKDF (reference sequence). The V end was cut by 5 bases, the J end by 1 base, with 11 bases between. Here the CDR3 DNA reads TGTGCCACCAGCCCCGTGGGACCGAACACTGAAGCTTTCTTT. Protein sequence: CATSPVGPNTEAFF.

The table lists this clone with a few counts. The chain links TRBV5-1 to TRBJ2-7; 7 bases line up with TRBD2. V shed 0 bases, J shed 6 bases, and the junction held 6 bases outside the gene matches. This CDR3 comprises 14 residues. Germline loops: CDR1 SGHRS, CDR2 YFSETQ. The CDR3 protein is CASSLAPREAEQYF. CDR3 nucleotide sequence: TGCGCCAGCAGCTTGGCCCCCCGGGAGGCCGAGCAGTACTTC. Together with reference TRBV5-1 and TRBJ2-7, the CDR3 gives the full variable domain: KAGVTQTPRYLIKTRGQQVTLSCSPISGHRSVSWYQQTPGQGLQFLFEYFSETQRNKGNFPGRFSGRQFSNSRSEMNVSTLELGDSALYLCASSLAPREAEQYFGPGTRLTVT.

The gene calls are TRBV7-2 and TRBJ2-3, with D perhaps TRBD2 (6 bases). Germline V gene sequence: CDR1 SGHTA, CDR2 FQGNSA. The CDR3 runs 14 residues. The V end lost 0 bases, the J end lost 5 bases, and 9 bases lay between the germline ends. DNA of the CDR3: TGTGCCAGCAGCTTAGCGGGAGGTAAAGATACGCAGTATTTT. Protein sequence: CASSLAGGKDTQYF.

The rearrangement joins TRBV4-1 to TRBJ1-2; possible D gene TRBD1, 6 bases. The CDR3 loop spans 17 amino acids. Germline V lookup: CDR1 MGHRA, CDR2 YSYEKL. V was shortened by 5 bases and J by 2 bases, with 21 bases between the two germline ends. CDR3 sequence reads: CASSARGLGGVNYGYTF. The CDR3 region has the DNA TGCGCCAGCAGCGCCCGGGGTTTGGGGGGCGTAAACTATGGCTACACCTTC.

J is TRBJ2-1 and V is TRBV6-5; 11 bases line up with TRBD2. The V and J ends lost 7 bases and 7 bases, in that order; junction bases with no gene match: 6. The length of the CDR3 is 14 residues. Per the germline V gene, CDR1 is MNHEY and CDR2 is SVGAGI. The CDR3 bases are TGTGCCAGCAAGCTAGCGGGAGGAATAAATGAGCAGTTCTTC. Residues: CASKLAGGINEQFF.

This clone was recorded once. The rearrangement uses TRBV29-1 and TRBJ2-1; D is possibly TRBD2 (6 bases). This CDR3 comprises 13 residues. Germline assignment: CDR1 SQVTM and CDR2 ANQGSEA. Trimming cost V 7 bases and J 6 bases, with 16 bases left between them. The chain's CDR3 is CSGLTSYGNEQFF. In nucleotides, the CDR3 is TGCAGCGGACTGACTAGTTATGGCAATGAGCAGTTCTTC.

V and J are TRBV18 and TRBJ1-1; D is perhaps TRBD1 (5 bases). Germline V gene sequence: CDR1 KGHSH, CDR2 LQKENI. Between the trimmed V and J ends, which lost 2 bases and 4 bases, there was a span of 14 bases. CDR3 length equals 15 residues. Here the CDR3 reads CASSPGALGSTEAFF. CDR3 coding DNA: TGTGCCAGCTCACCAGGGGCCCTCGGGAGCACTGAAGCTTTCTTT.

V usage is TRBV4-3 and J usage is TRBJ2-3, with D possibly matching TRBD1 (5 bases). Trimming shortened V by 0 bases and J by 4 bases, and 8 bases separated the two germline ends. The CDR3 has 14 residues. CDR1 LGHNA and CDR2 YSLEER come from the germline V gene. The CDR3 spells CASSQEAGPDTQYF. CDR3 nucleotides: TGCGCCAGCAGCCAAGAGGCAGGGCCAGATACGCAGTATTTT.

A few counts support this clone. The chain couples TRBV4-2 to TRBJ2-1; 8 nucleotides line up with TRBD2. Germline CDR1 and CDR2: LGHNA and YNFKEQ. V gave up 6 bases and J gave up 4 bases; unmatched junction bases: 8. CDR3 length equals 15 residues. CDR3 in DNA: TGTGCCAGCAGATCAACTAGCGGAGCTTACAATGAGCAGTTCTTC. Translation: CASRSTSGAYNEQFF.

This chain links TRBV19 with TRBJ1-1; D is possibly TRBD1 (5 bases). Germline V gives CDR1 LNHDA, CDR2 SQIVND (reference sequence). V lost 4 bases and J 4 bases, leaving 19 bases between the germline ends. The CDR3 has 16 amino acids. The CDR3 here is CASSTGRLPLATEAFF. The CDR3 DNA sequence: TGTGCCAGTAGTACGGGACGTCTGCCGTTGGCCACTGAAGCTTTCTTT.

The chain has TRBV7-2 and TRBJ1-2; D is perhaps TRBD1 (6 bases). This CDR3 region has 13 residues. Trimming removed 1 base at V and 4 bases at J, with 7 bases between. From germline, CDR1 is SGHTA and CDR2 FQGNSA. The CDR3 sequence is CASSLVQGYGYTF. The DNA for the CDR3 is TGTGCCAGCAGCTTAGTACAGGGCTATGGCTACACCTTC.

The V gene is TRBV28, the J gene TRBJ2-1; TRBD2 matches at 12 bases. V trimming: 5 bases; J trimming: 3 bases; junction bases outside the gene matches: 8. The CDR3 totals 17 residues. Germline V CDR1 and CDR2: MDHEN, SYDVKM. The CDR3 loop is CASSPRTSGTNYNEQFF. DNA for the CDR3: TGTGCCAGCAGTCCACGGACTAGCGGGACCAACTACAATGAGCAGTTCTTC.

This clone appeared once. CDR3 loop: CASSLQGIYTDTQYF. The CDR3 DNA is TGTGCCAGCAGCTTACAGGGGATATACACAGATACGCAGTATTTT. V gene TRBV5-6 combines with J gene TRBJ2-3; 7 positions agree with TRBD1. Looked up from germline, CDR1 is SGHDT and CDR2 is YYEEEE. V trimming: 2 bases; J trimming: 2 bases; junction bases outside the gene matches: 5. The CDR3 has 15 residues.

V and J are TRBV30 and TRBJ1-5; 7 nucleotides line up with TRBD1. CDR1 is GTSNPN, CDR2 SVGIG, per germline (reference sequence). Losses at the gene ends were 2 bases for V and 7 bases for J; bases not matched to a gene: 11. The CDR3 is made up of 15 amino acids. The DNA for the CDR3 is TGTGCCTGGAGTATCTCGGGACAGTTGGGGCAGCCCCAGCATTTT. Translation gives CAWSISGQLGQPQHF.

This chain links TRBV11-2 with TRBJ2-1, with 9 bases matching TRBD2. V gave up 5 bases and J gave up 1 base; unmatched junction bases: 15. The CDR3 consists of 19 residues. The germline V gene has CDR1 SGHAT and CDR2 FQNNGV. CDR3: CASSHPRLAGSRSYNEQFF. In DNA form, the CDR3 reads TGTGCCAGCAGCCACCCACGGCTAGCGGGGTCCCGATCCTACAATGAGCAGTTCTTC.

The chain has TRBV6-5 and TRBJ1-1; maybe TRBD1 (6 bases). This CDR3 region has 12 residues. The germline V gene has CDR1 MNHEY and CDR2 SVGAGI. Between the trimmed V and J ends, which lost 7 bases and 3 bases, there was a span of 9 bases. The CDR3 DNA follows: TGTGCCAGCACAGAGGGGGACACTGAAGCTTTCTTT. It encodes CASTEGDTEAFF.

The chain carries TRBV7-9 and TRBJ2-7, with D possibly being TRBD1 (6 bases). Trimming removed 2 bases from V and 2 bases from J, with 7 bases in between. CDR1 and CDR2 (germline): SEHNR, FQNEAQ (reference sequence). This CDR3 is 13 amino acids long. CDR3 residues: CASSLQGTYEQYF. CDR3 DNA sequence: TGTGCCAGCAGCTTACAGGGGACCTACGAGCAGTACTTC.

V gene TRBV5-1 combines with J gene TRBJ2-7; TRBD1 aligns across 7 bases. J was trimmed by 3 bases and V by 4 bases; bases with no gene match: 7. CDR1 and CDR2 (germline): SGHRS, YFSETQ. This CDR3 has 14 amino acids. The CDR3 spells CASSPGTVHYEQYF. CDR3 coding DNA: TGCGCCAGCAGCCCCGGGACAGTACACTACGAGCAGTACTTC.